The 4 T cell receptor beta chains given below trace back to one sample, sequenced in a study of blood T cell repertoires in COVID-19. The repertoire was sequenced with immunoSEQ multiplex PCR; TCRdb's copy has only in-frame clones and lacks some. Among a few hundred thousand clones, more than 75% were seen once, and the ten largest hold approximately 13%. Input material: peripheral blood. These receptor sequences come from a man aged 80 or over with acute or convalescent COVID-19.

This clone was seen more than once but under ten times. The J gene is TRBJ1-3, the V gene TRBV29-1; TRBD1 agrees at 7 bases. Looked up from germline, CDR1 is SQVTM and CDR2 is ANQGSEA. This CDR3 comprises 16 residues. Trimming removed 4 bases from V and 1 base from J; junction bases left unmatched: 10. The CDR3 nucleotides are TGCAGCGTTGCGTTTTTTGGGACAGCGTCTGGAAACACCATATATTTT. This encodes CSVAFFGTASGNTIYF.

The sample holds a few counts of this clone. The chain has TRBV2 and TRBJ2-3; 10 bases map to TRBD2. The V gene end was trimmed by 6 bases and the J gene end by 5 bases; junction bases not matched to a gene: 5. The CDR3 contains 14 residues. Germline CDR1 and CDR2: SNHLY and FYNNEI. The chain's CDR3 is CASSRAGGQDTQYF. CDR3 DNA: TGTGCCAGCAGCCGAGCGGGGGGGCAAGATACGCAGTATTTT.

This chain connects TRBV18 to TRBJ2-1, with D tentatively TRBD2 (5 bases). Germline assignment: CDR1 KGHSH and CDR2 LQKENI. Trimming took off 3 bases at V and 6 bases at J, with 12 bases between the two ends. This CDR3 spans 14 amino acids. The CDR3 loop is CASSPRTVGNEQFF. The CDR3 nucleotides are TGTGCCAGCTCACCGCGGACTGTCGGCAATGAGCAGTTCTTC.

The chain is built from TRBV7-9 and TRBJ1-2; TRBD1 aligns across 12 bases. CDR3 length equals 18 residues. The germline gives CDR1 SEHNR, CDR2 FQNEAQ (reference sequence). The ends lost 5 bases at V and 4 bases at J; junction bases unmatched: 14. CDR3 in DNA: TGTGCCAGCAGCCCACAGGGGACAGGGGGCCCCCGGGGCTATGGCTACACCTTC. Its protein product is CASSPQGTGGPRGYGYTF.